The 3 T cell receptor beta chains in this list originate from one sample, sequenced in a study of T cell responses to AZD1222 COVID-19 vaccine (dated by TCRdb to the early 2020s). Libraries were prepared through the immunoSEQ multiplex PCR assay. TCRdb took over this immuneACCESS table, retaining in-frame rearrangements with V and J assigned. Such tables are incomplete; in checked studies, under half of the missing clones stem from an unresolved V gene, and the remainder is unexplained. The sample records 75,000 to 100,000 clones, under 90% of which are singletons. Approximately 30% of the sample belongs to the ten largest clones. This specimen's time point label, interpreted: baseline before first vaccination. This specimen was peripheral blood, taken on day 0 of AZD1222 vaccination. The receptors were gathered from an adult in good health.

The chain recombines TRBV6-1 with TRBJ1-5, with TRBD1 identical over 10 bases. This CDR3 region has 16 residues. Unmatched junction bases numbered 7, after V lost 2 bases and J lost 6 bases. CDR1 MNHNS and CDR2 SASEGT come from the germline V gene. CDR3 nucleotides: TGTGCCAGCAGTGAACCCGGGACAGGGGTAGCTCAGCCCCAGCATTTT. Residues: CASSEPGTGVAQPQHF.

This sequence joins TRBV12-3 or TRBV12-4 and TRBJ1-1; D not certain. This CDR3 contains 11 residues. V gave up 3 bases and J gave up 6 bases, with 5 bases separating them. The CDR3 DNA reads TGTGCCAGCAGTTTTGGCCCTGAAGCTTTCTTT. Protein product: CASSFGPEAFF.

J is TRBJ2-5 and V is TRBV11-2, with D perhaps given as TRBD1 or TRBD2 (6 bases each). Germline loops: CDR1 SGHAT, CDR2 FQNNGV. Trimming pared 2 bases from V and 14 bases from J, leaving 18 bases between. The CDR3 extends over 13 amino acids. The CDR3 sequence: CASSLQIAEGGYF. CDR3 DNA sequence: TGTGCCAGCAGCTTACAGATAGCAGAGGGGGGTTACTTC. Drawing the rest from reference TRBV11-2 and TRBJ2-5, the complete variable domain is EAGVAQSPRYKIIEKRQSVAFWCNPISGHATLYWYQQILGQGPKLLIQFQNNGVVDDSQLPKDRFSAERLKGVDSTLKIQPAKLEDSAVYLCASSLQIAEGGYFGPGTRLLVL.